The 6 T cell receptor beta chains presented below share a single source sample, sequenced in a study of blood T cell repertoires in COVID-19 (dated by TCRdb to the early 2020s). Libraries were prepared through the immunoSEQ multiplex PCR assay. TCRdb provides this immuneACCESS table in a form limited to in-frame rearrangements. Some clones are lacking; in checked studies, under half of them reflect an unresolved V gene, and why the rest are absent is not known. The table for this sample lists about 33,000 clones; less than 90% of them were counted only once. 15% to 20% of the sample rests with the top ten. Sequencing used peripheral blood. The receptors originated from a man aged 65 to 85 with acute or convalescent COVID-19.

V is TRBV2 and J is TRBJ2-1; weak D call: TRBD1 (6 bases). V was clipped by 8 bases and J by 14 bases, with 16 bases between them. This CDR3 has 11 residues. Germline CDR1 and CDR2: SNHLY and FYNNEI. DNA of the CDR3: TGTGCCAGCGGAGTGGGGGCAGGGGAGTTCTTC. Its translation is CASGVGAGEFF.

This clone was recorded only once. The gene calls are TRBV7-2 and TRBJ1-1, with D hard to call. Trimming removed 2 bases at V and 3 bases at J, with 10 bases between. CDR3 size: 14 residues. Germline CDR1 reads SGHTA; CDR2 reads FQGNSA. Written as DNA, the CDR3 is TGTGCCAGCAGCTTATCTTCCAGTGACACTGAAGCTTTCTTT. As protein: CASSLSSSDTEAFF.

The chain employs TRBV20-1 and TRBJ2-3; D call uncertain. This CDR3 spans 11 amino acids. Germline loops: CDR1 DFQATT, CDR2 SNEGSKA (reference sequence). Trimming took off 1 base at V and 10 bases at J, with 9 bases between the two ends. The CDR3 region is CSARAAGPQYF. DNA for the CDR3: TGCAGTGCTAGAGCGGCAGGTCCGCAGTATTTT.

This chain uses TRBV29-1 with TRBJ1-5; D call uncertain. V gave up 6 bases and J gave up 0 bases, with 9 bases separating them. Germline V gene sequence: CDR1 SQVTM, CDR2 ANQGSEA. This CDR3 is built from 13 residues. The CDR3 protein is CSVGTSSNQPQHF. In DNA, the CDR3 is TGCAGCGTGGGCACCAGTAGCAATCAGCCCCAGCATTTT.

This clone is a singleton in its sample. This rearrangement joins TRBV28 to TRBJ2-3, with a possible D match to TRBD2 (5 bases). The CDR3 contains 16 residues. CDR1 and CDR2 (germline): MDHEN, SYDVKM. V was trimmed by 7 bases and J by 2 bases, leaving 19 bases between them. The CDR3 coding sequence is TGTGCCAGCACACCCCTTTGGAGCGGTTCCACAGATACGCAGTATTTT. As protein: CASTPLWSGSTDTQYF.

This chain connects TRBV15 to TRBJ2-7; TRBD2 is a possible D gene (5 bases). V was clipped by 3 bases and J by 0 bases, with 9 bases between them. Germline V lookup: CDR1 LNHNV, CDR2 YYDKDF (reference sequence). The CDR3 has 14 residues. The CDR3: CATSRERFSYEQYF. CDR3 coding DNA: TGTGCCACCAGCAGGGAGCGGTTCTCCTACGAGCAGTACTTC.